These 30 T cell receptor beta chains were all obtained from the same sample, sequenced in a study of post-analysis software for immune sequencing data. Study-wide points: Roughly five TRBV segments appeared more often in patients than in controls, and TRBV5-6, TRBV5-1 and TRBV20-1 were among these.

Their antigens remain unidentified. Prepared TCR beta cDNA libraries contained unique molecular identifiers. TCRdb itself ran the PCR reads through MiXCR, one entry per CDR3 protein. The sample yields 820,000 or so distinct CDR3 sequences, approximately 53% seen once. The source material was blood. Source of these receptors: a girl aged 5-17 years with multiple sclerosis.

V and J are TRBV20-1 and TRBJ2-1; TRBD2 matches at 11 bases. The ends lost 2 bases at V and 5 bases at J; junction bases unmatched: 8. CDR3 length equals 16 residues. The germline V gene has CDR1 DFQATT and CDR2 SNEGSKA (reference sequence). CDR3 protein: CSARHSGRASNNEQFF. CDR3 nucleotides: TGCAGTGCTAGACATAGCGGGAGGGCCAGCAACAATGAGCAGTTCTTC.

CDR3 DNA: TGCAGTGCGGGACAGGGCTTCACGAATCAGCCCCAGCATTTT. Translating it yields CSAGQGFTNQPQHF. V is TRBV20-1 and J is TRBJ1-5; TRBD1 matches 9 bases. J lost 4 bases, V lost 6 bases, and 7 bases had no gene match. The germline V gene has CDR1 DFQATT and CDR2 SNEGSKA (reference sequence). This CDR3 has 14 amino acids.

This clonotype appeared a single time. The rearrangement uses TRBV2 and TRBJ2-6; no reliable D call. In germline, CDR1 is SNHLY, CDR2 FYNNEI. V was clipped by 7 bases and J by 2 bases, with 9 bases between them. This CDR3 is 14 amino acids long. The CDR3 loop reads CASNPRTGANVLTF. Here the CDR3 DNA reads TGTGCCAGCAACCCCAGAACTGGGGCCAACGTCCTGACTTTC.

V is TRBV7-9 and J is TRBJ2-7; D not certain. V was clipped by 2 bases and J by 3 bases, with 11 bases between them. CDR3 length equals 14 residues. Germline V gene data show CDR1 as SEHNR and CDR2 as FQNEAQ (reference sequence). CDR3 loop: CASSLSQLYYEQYF. The CDR3 nucleotides read TGTGCCAGCAGCTTAAGTCAGCTGTACTACGAGCAGTACTTC.

The rearrangement links TRBV29-1 to TRBJ1-2; 9 positions match TRBD1. CDR3 length: 13 residues. The ends lost 6 bases at V and 8 bases at J; junction bases unmatched: 10. The germline CDR1 and CDR2 sequences are SQVTM and ANQGSEA. In DNA form, the CDR3 reads TGCAGCGTAAGCCCGGGACAGGGTAACGGCTACACCTTC. Protein sequence: CSVSPGQGNGYTF. Using reference TRBV29-1 and TRBJ1-2 for the parts outside the CDR3, the full variable domain is SAVISQKPSRDICQRGTSLTIQCQVDSQVTMMFWYRQQPGQSLTLIATANQGSEATYESGFVIDKFPISRPNLTFSTLTVSNMSPEDSSIYLCSVSPGQGNGYTFGSGTRLTVV.

The chain links TRBV7-2 to TRBJ2-3; the D is unclear. V lost 5 bases to trimming and J lost 8 bases, with 14 bases between them. CDR3 length: 13 residues. CDR1 SGHTA and CDR2 FQGNSA come from the germline V gene. CDR3 coding DNA: TGTGCCAGCAGCCCCCTTATGGTCGGTACGCAGTATTTT. Its translation: CASSPLMVGTQYF.

V gene TRBV20-1 combines with J gene TRBJ2-4; D not resolved. Near its end, the DNA agrees better with TRBJ2-7, so the J call may be wrong. Germline V CDR1 and CDR2: DFQATT, SNEGSKA (reference sequence). The CDR3 has 12 amino acids. CDR3 in DNA: TGCAGTGCTACGTGGCTGACGGACGAGCAGTACTTC. Its protein product is CSATWLTDEQYF.

The chain uses TRBV29-1 and TRBJ1-2; D is unresolved. V lost 3 bases and J 0 bases, leaving 17 bases between the germline ends. CDR1 SQVTM and CDR2 ANQGSEA come from the germline V gene. The CDR3 covers 16 residues. The CDR3 DNA reads as TGCAGCGTTGAGCGGTCAGCCTTCAGTACTAACTATGGCTACACCTTC. Its translation: CSVERSAFSTNYGYTF.

The chain has TRBV20-1 and TRBJ2-4, with D possibly being TRBD1 or TRBD2 (5 bases each). The end of the DNA fits TRBJ2-7 better, so the J call may be wrong. Germline CDR1 and CDR2: DFQATT and SNEGSKA (reference sequence). The CDR3 runs to 14 residues. CDR3 loop: CSATAGTDLYEQYF. CDR3 in DNA: TGCAGTGCAACCGCTGGGACGGATCTTTACGAGCAGTACTTC.

The chain recombines TRBV7-8 with TRBJ1-1; maybe TRBD1 (5 bases). V lost 5 bases, J lost 5 bases, and 18 bases lay in between. This CDR3 region has 15 residues. CDR1 is SGHVS and CDR2 is FQNEAQ in the germline V gene. In nucleotides, the CDR3 is TGTGCCAGCAGCCCGTCCCGAGACAGTTGGACTGAAGCTTTCTTT. The encoded protein is CASSPSRDSWTEAFF.

The chain recombines TRBV20-1 with TRBJ2-3, with TRBD2 as a possible D gene (5 bases). The germline CDR1 and CDR2 sequences are DFQATT and SNEGSKA (reference sequence). V lost 7 bases and J lost 1, with 9 bases in between. The CDR3 runs 12 residues. The CDR3 region is CSGWGGTDTQYF. Written as DNA, the CDR3 is TGCAGTGGATGGGGAGGCACAGATACGCAGTATTTT.

This clonotype was detected a few times. The chain combines TRBV4-1 with TRBJ2-5; 9 nucleotides align to TRBD2. Germline CDR1 is MGHRA and CDR2 is YSYEKL. This CDR3 spans 16 amino acids. V dropped 4 bases and J dropped 1; count of bases not matched to a gene: 7. This chain's CDR3 is CASSPLLRGGQETQYF. DNA for the CDR3: TGCGCCAGCAGCCCCCTTCTGCGGGGGGGCCAAGAGACCCAGTACTTC.

The chain couples TRBV20-1 to TRBJ2-7; the D is unclear. This CDR3 is built from 14 residues. Germline V gene data show CDR1 as DFQATT and CDR2 as SNEGSKA (reference sequence). Trimming cost V 0 bases and J 2 bases, with 11 bases left between them. CDR3 sequence (DNA): TGCAGTGCTAGAGATTATCAGCTCGCCTACGAGCAGTACTTC. Translating it yields CSARDYQLAYEQYF.

This chain links TRBV20-1 with TRBJ2-7; D ambiguous. The germline gives CDR1 DFQATT, CDR2 SNEGSKA (reference sequence). This CDR3 has 13 amino acids. Trimming stripped 5 bases from V and 2 bases from J, with 13 bases between. CDR3 residues: CSAPVNGPYEQYF. The DNA for the CDR3 is TGCAGTGCTCCGGTTAACGGGCCCTACGAGCAGTACTTC.

This clonotype was counted a few times. This chain uses TRBV9 with TRBJ2-6; D gene unclear. CDR1 is SGDLS and CDR2 is YYNGEE in the germline V gene. Between the trimmed V and J ends, which lost 0 bases and 0 bases, there was a span of 7 bases. This CDR3 has 16 residues. In DNA form, the CDR3 reads TGTGCCAGCAGCGTAGAGGTGGTCTCTGGGGCCAACGTCCTGACTTTC. This sequence encodes CASSVEVVSGANVLTF.

The chain combines TRBV7-2 with TRBJ1-1; possible D gene TRBD1, 5 bases. CDR3 length: 12 amino acids. Deletions cut 1 base from V and 5 bases from J, with 5 bases between. Germline lookup yields CDR1 SGHTA and CDR2 FQGNSA. DNA for the CDR3: TGTGCCAGCAGCTTAGACAGGACTGAAGCTTTCTTT. Translated: CASSLDRTEAFF.

This clonotype turned up a few times. This chain joins TRBV5-1 and TRBJ2-7; 8 nucleotides match TRBD2. J gave up 3 bases and V 3 bases, and 8 bases lay outside the gene matches. CDR1 is SGHRS and CDR2 is YFSETQ in the germline V gene. The CDR3 contains 15 residues. As DNA, the CDR3 is TGCGCCAGCAGCTCTGCGGGGGGCAATATCTACGAGCAGTACTTC. Its protein product is CASSSAGGNIYEQYF.

There are many counts of this clonotype. The chain is built from TRBV12-3 or TRBV12-4 and TRBJ2-1; 7 bases match TRBD1. The CDR3 loop spans 15 amino acids. V was pared by 6 bases and J by 0 bases, with 5 bases of the junction left unmatched. The CDR3 sequence is CASSPDRSSYNEQFF. In DNA, the CDR3 is TGTGCCAGCAGCCCGGACAGGAGCTCCTACAATGAGCAGTTCTTC.

V is TRBV7-3 and J is TRBJ2-1; 8 positions match TRBD2. Germline values: CDR1 SGHTA, CDR2 FQGTGA. With 5 bases clipped from V and 0 bases from J, the junction kept 9 bases outside the gene matches. The CDR3 loop spans 17 amino acids. For the CDR3, the DNA is TGTGCCAGCAGCGGGCCTAGCGGGCCGAGCTCCTACAATGAGCAGTTCTTC. Its translation is CASSGPSGPSSYNEQFF. Using reference TRBV7-3 and TRBJ2-1 for the parts outside the CDR3, the full variable domain is GAGVSQTPSNKVTEKGKYVELRCDPISGHTALYWYRQSLGQGPEFLIYFQGTGAADDSGLPNDRFFAVRPEGSVSTLKIQRTERGDSAVYLCASSGPSGPSSYNEQFFGPGTRLTVL.

The chain recombines TRBV7-9 with TRBJ2-2, with a possible D match to TRBD1 (6 bases). V gave up 11 bases and J gave up 5 bases, with 12 bases separating them. Germline V lookup: CDR1 SEHNR, CDR2 FQNEAQ (reference sequence). This CDR3 spans 12 amino acids. The CDR3 DNA sequence: TGTGCCGGCCGAACAGGGACCGGGGAGCTGTTTTTT. It encodes CAGRTGTGELFF. Full variable domain (outside the CDR3, taken from reference TRBV7-9 and TRBJ2-2): DTGVSQNPRHKITKRGQNVTFRCDPISEHNRLYWYRQTLGQGPEFLTYFQNEAQLEKSRLLSDRFSAERPKGSFSTLEIQRTEQGDSAMYLCAGRTGTGELFFGEGSRLTVL.

This chain connects TRBV10-3 to TRBJ2-3, with D possibly TRBD2 on 6 matching bases. Trimming cost V 4 bases and J 5 bases, with 16 bases left between them. CDR3 length equals 15 residues. The germline V gene has CDR1 ENHRY and CDR2 SYGVKD. The DNA for the CDR3 is TGTGCCATCAGTGGACGGCGGGACGGAGTAGATACGCAGTATTTT. It yields the protein CAISGRRDGVDTQYF.

The table lists this clonotype with a few counts. The chain joins TRBV29-1 to TRBJ1-2, with D perhaps TRBD1 (6 bases). V shed 7 bases and J shed 5 bases, with 14 bases lying between them. The CDR3 spans 12 residues. CDR1 is SQVTM and CDR2 is ANQGSEA in the germline V gene. This CDR3 is CSAQGLPYGYTF. CDR3 nucleotide sequence: TGCAGCGCCCAGGGGTTGCCTTATGGCTACACCTTC.

The J gene is TRBJ1-2, the V gene TRBV5-1; TRBD1 is a possible D gene (5 bases). CDR3 size: 15 residues. The germline CDR1 and CDR2 sequences are SGHRS and YFSETQ. V was clipped by 0 bases and J by 5 bases, with 14 bases between them. DNA for the CDR3: TGCGCCAGCAGCTTGGAGGGACCGCAGAGTTATGGCTACACCTTC. It is translated as CASSLEGPQSYGYTF.

This clonotype was observed a handful of times. The chain has TRBV29-1 and TRBJ2-1; perhaps TRBD2 as D (6 bases). The CDR3 has 13 amino acids. V shed 6 bases and J shed 2 bases, with 11 bases lying between them. Germline V gene data show CDR1 as SQVTM and CDR2 as ANQGSEA. The CDR3 region is CSVGGTPYNEQFF. The DNA of the CDR3 is TGCAGCGTCGGCGGGACTCCCTACAATGAGCAGTTCTTC.

The chain combines TRBV11-1 with TRBJ2-3; 7 bases match TRBD2. This CDR3 region has 16 residues. The V gene's germline CDR1 is SGHAT and CDR2 FQDESV (reference sequence). V trimming: 5 bases; J trimming: 1 base; junction bases outside the gene matches: 9. CDR3 DNA sequence: TGTGCCAGCAGCCAAAGCTCCCTAGCGGGCACAGATACGCAGTATTTT. As protein: CASSQSSLAGTDTQYF.

This clonotype has more than one count but fewer than ten. The chain has TRBV21-1 and TRBJ1-5. TRBV21-1 is assigned pseudogene status. The CDR3 has 11 amino acids. This CDR3 reads CASRMNQPQHF. As DNA, the CDR3 is TGTGCCAGCAGGATGAATCAGCCCCAGCATTTT.

The J gene is TRBJ2-1, the V gene TRBV27; 7 nucleotides match TRBD2. V was pared by 7 bases and J by 5 bases, with 20 bases of the junction left unmatched. The germline CDR1 and CDR2 sequences are MNHEY and SMNVEV (reference sequence). The CDR3 totals 18 residues. The CDR3 is CASTNLWSSGDTHNEQFF. As DNA, the CDR3 is TGTGCCAGCACCAATCTTTGGTCTAGCGGAGATACTCACAATGAGCAGTTCTTC.

In this sample, this clonotype turned up a few times. The V and J genes are TRBV20-1 and TRBJ2-7; D is possibly TRBD1 (6 bases). The V and J ends lost 6 bases and 6 bases respectively, with 18 bases between them. From germline, CDR1 is DFQATT and CDR2 SNEGSKA (reference sequence). The CDR3 is 13 amino acids. DNA for the CDR3: TGCAGTGCAGGACAGATCCTAGTAGGCGAGCAGTACTTC. Translation: CSAGQILVGEQYF.

The chain combines TRBV12-3 or TRBV12-4 with TRBJ2-7; the D gene could be TRBD1 or TRBD2 (5 bases each). This CDR3 contains 19 residues. Trimming removed 3 bases from V and 7 bases from J, with 31 bases in between. CDR3 residues: CASSLRGPSGPRGYNEQYF. CDR3 DNA: TGTGCCAGCAGTTTGAGGGGACCCAGCGGTCCCCGAGGGTACAATGAGCAGTACTTC.

This chain links TRBV10-3 with TRBJ2-3, with 14 positions matching TRBD2. The CDR3 consists of 16 residues. V was clipped by 7 bases and J by 5 bases; unmatched bases: 8. Looked up from germline, CDR1 is ENHRY and CDR2 is SYGVKD. DNA for the CDR3: TGTGCCATCAAAGGACTAGCGGGAGGACGGCTAGATACGCAGTATTTT. Residues: CAIKGLAGGRLDTQYF.